This TCR beta chain derives from a study of human T cells and chemical hapten exposure. Notes on the study in general: TCRs whose frequency exceeded 1 in 1000 remained the same following DPC sensitization.

This CDR3 has 15 amino acids. Per the germline V gene, CDR1 is LGHNT and CDR2 is FRNRAP. Trimming cost V 1 base and J 5 bases; bases outside gene matches: 4. As to time point: patch test 2, 6 weeks after DPC sensitization. Treatment specified: therapeutic diphenylcyclopropenone sensitization with weekly scalp DPC. A remark on this clonotype: Its antigen is as yet unknown.

Each CDR3 protein gets one entry after TCRdb re-called the RACE reads with MiXCR. The table shows 350,000 to 400,000 distinct CDR3 sequences, with about 6.3% occurring only once. The receptor was derived from a woman between 18 and 29 years old with alopecia areata. Some clones in this sample may be carry-over from other donors' samples. The rearrangement uses TRBV12-5 and TRBJ2-1; TRBD2 matches at 8 bases. Sequenced material: whole blood, taken in connection with sensitization to the hapten diphenylcyclopropenone (DPC). The CDR3 DNA reads TGTGCTAGTGGTTTGGCACTAGCGGTGGACAATGAGCAGTTCTTC. Its translation is CASGLALAVDNEQFF.